Sequencing of this TCR beta chain was carried out in a study of blood T cell repertoires in COVID-19. TCRdb keeps only in-frame clones here, not all; method: immunoSEQ multiplex PCR. The sample has 70,000 to 95,000 clones, approximately 82% seen once; the top ten hold approximately 20%. V was cut by 2 bases and J by 1 base, with 9 bases left in between. Germline CDR1 reads SGHTA; CDR2 reads FQGNSA. The CDR3 totals 15 residues. A single count supports this clone. This TCR was recovered from a woman aged 45 to 65 with acute or convalescent COVID-19. Sample: peripheral blood. The chain uses TRBV7-2 and TRBJ1-3; possibly TRBD1 for D (5 bases). The CDR3 nucleotides read TGTGCCAGCAGCTTATCAGGGTCGTCTGGAAACACCATATATTTT. As protein: CASSLSGSSGNTIYF. Based on the CDR3 plus reference TRBV7-2 and TRBJ1-3, the full variable domain is GAGVSQSPSNKVTEKGKDVELRCDPISGHTALYWYRQSLGQGLEFLIYFQGNSAPDKSGLPSDRFSAERTGGSVSTLTIQRTQQEDSAVYLCASSLSGSSGNTIYFGEGSWLTVV.